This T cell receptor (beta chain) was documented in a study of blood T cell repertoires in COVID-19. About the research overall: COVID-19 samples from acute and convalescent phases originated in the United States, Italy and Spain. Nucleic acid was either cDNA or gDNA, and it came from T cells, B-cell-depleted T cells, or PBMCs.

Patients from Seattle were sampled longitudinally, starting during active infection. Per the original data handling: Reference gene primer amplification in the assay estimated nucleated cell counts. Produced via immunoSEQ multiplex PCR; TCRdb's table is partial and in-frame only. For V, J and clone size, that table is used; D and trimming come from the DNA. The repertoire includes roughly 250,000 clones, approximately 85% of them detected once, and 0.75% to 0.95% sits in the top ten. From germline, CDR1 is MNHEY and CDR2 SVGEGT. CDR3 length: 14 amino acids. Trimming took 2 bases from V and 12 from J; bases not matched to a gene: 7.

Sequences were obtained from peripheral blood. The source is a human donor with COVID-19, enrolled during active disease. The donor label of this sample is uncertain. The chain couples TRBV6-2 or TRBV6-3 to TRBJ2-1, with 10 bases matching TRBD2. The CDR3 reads CASSYALAGARQFF. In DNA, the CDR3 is TGTGCCAGCAGTTACGCTCTAGCGGGAGCTCGGCAGTTCTTC.